The next 16 T cell receptor beta chains were all read from a single sample in a study of shared clonotypes between healthy human individuals. Sequencing was performed with immunoSEQ multiplex PCR; in TCRdb, only in-frame clones are kept and a portion is missing. Among some 790,000 clones listed, 55% to 75% were seen once. Sequenced input: memory CD4+ T cells sorted from blood. Subset defined: CD45RA-negative fraction. The receptor source for this set is a woman under 40 in good health.

The chain joins TRBV21-1 to TRBJ2-1. TRBV21-1 constitutes a pseudogene. This CDR3 region has 16 residues. CDR3 amino acids: CASSGMGECGYNEQFF. For the CDR3, the DNA is TGTGCCAGCAGCGGAATGGGGGAGTGCGGGTACAATGAGCAGTTCTTC.

This clone was picked up one time. This sequence joins TRBV5-1 and TRBJ1-1, with D tentatively TRBD1 (6 bases). CDR3 size: 13 residues. Germline CDR1 is SGHRS and CDR2 is YFSETQ. The V end lost 5 bases, the J end lost 7 bases, and 15 bases lay between the germline ends. The CDR3, as DNA: TGCGCCAGCAGACATAGACAGGAGAATGAAGCTTTCTTT. It encodes CASRHRQENEAFF.

The rearrangement joins TRBV7-9 to TRBJ2-2; tentatively, D is TRBD2 (5 bases). Germline V gene lookup returns CDR1 SEHNR and CDR2 FQNEAQ (reference sequence). CDR3 size: 16 residues. Trimming pared 5 bases from V and 7 bases from J, leaving 20 bases between. CDR3 loop: CASSTRPRPRDGELFF. The CDR3, as DNA: TGTGCCAGCAGCACACGTCCGCGGCCCCGGGACGGGGAGCTGTTTTTT.

V is TRBV11-3 and J is TRBJ2-1; D is unresolved. Trimming cost V 0 bases and J 7 bases, with 7 bases left between them. In germline, CDR1 is SGHNT, CDR2 YENEEA. This CDR3 has 13 residues. The CDR3 DNA reads TGTGCCAGCAGCTTAGATTTTAGGAATGAGCAGTTCTTC. Translation gives CASSLDFRNEQFF.

This chain links TRBV19 with TRBJ2-1; D is possibly TRBD2 (6 bases). The CDR3 spans 12 residues. Per the germline V gene, CDR1 is LNHDA and CDR2 is SQIVND (reference sequence). The V and J ends lost 8 bases and 9 bases respectively, with 14 bases between them. CDR3 sequence reads: CASGLGSREQFF. The CDR3 DNA reads TGTGCCAGTGGACTCGGGAGTCGTGAGCAGTTCTTC.

CDR3 residues: CASSLGGDSPYEQYF. The CDR3 region has the DNA TGTGCCAGCAGCTTAGGTGGGGACAGTCCCTACGAGCAGTACTTC. The chain is built from TRBV7-8 and TRBJ2-7; 7 positions match TRBD1. V shed 1 base, J shed 2 bases, and the junction held 5 bases outside the gene matches. The CDR3 contains 15 residues. Germline V CDR1 and CDR2: SGHVS, FQNEAQ.

As to this clone: Other DNA sequences from this sample encode an identical CDR3 as well. The chain recombines TRBV27 with TRBJ2-3, with TRBD2 as a possible D gene (5 bases). CDR1 and CDR2 from the germline V gene are MNHEY and SMNVEV (reference sequence). V gave up 8 bases and J gave up 1 base, with 7 bases separating them. The CDR3 contains 12 residues. CDR3 sequence: CASGRRTDTQYF. The CDR3 DNA sequence: TGTGCCAGCGGGAGACGCACAGATACGCAGTATTTT.

The chain uses TRBV7-6 and TRBJ2-3; D uncertain. Trimming shortened V by 1 base and J by 4 bases, and 9 bases separated the two germline ends. CDR1 and CDR2 from the germline V gene are SGHVS and FNYEAQ. CDR3 size: 14 residues. DNA of the CDR3: TGTGCCAGCAGCTTAGGAGTGTTTCCAGATACGCAGTATTTT. Amino acid sequence: CASSLGVFPDTQYF.

Only a few counts were recorded for this clone. The J gene is TRBJ2-3, the V gene TRBV2; D is unclear. This CDR3 region has 19 residues. Between the trimmed V and J ends, which lost 5 bases and 1 base, there was a span of 25 bases. Germline V CDR1 and CDR2: SNHLY, FYNNEI. The CDR3 DNA follows: TGTGCCAGCAGTCCCTATCACACATCCCCCCTCGGGCGCACAGATACGCAGTATTTT. Its protein product is CASSPYHTSPLGRTDTQYF.

The rearrangement joins TRBV18 to TRBJ1-3, with 7 positions matching TRBD1. The V and J ends lost 4 bases and 2 bases, in that order; junction bases with no gene match: 5. The length of the CDR3 is 15 residues. Germline V gives CDR1 KGHSH, CDR2 LQKENI. The DNA of the CDR3 is TGTGCCAGCTCACTTCGACAGGGTGCTGGAAACACCATATATTTT. Its protein is CASSLRQGAGNTIYF.

The chain links TRBV7-2 to TRBJ2-5, with 9 positions matching TRBD2. Germline V lookup: CDR1 SGHTA, CDR2 FQGNSA. The CDR3 loop spans 14 amino acids. The ends lost 11 bases at V and 2 bases at J; junction bases unmatched: 9. The CDR3: CAGALAGIQETQYF. The CDR3 DNA is TGTGCCGGCGCCCTAGCGGGGATACAAGAGACCCAGTACTTC.

The chain joins TRBV6-1 to TRBJ2-5, with D unresolved. CDR1 is MNHNS and CDR2 is SASEGT in the germline V gene. The V end lost 6 bases, the J end lost 7 bases, and 15 bases lay between the germline ends. The CDR3 covers 13 residues. CDR3 bases: TGTGCCAGCAGCGCCCGTCCCCCCGGGACCCAGTACTTC. Protein sequence: CASSARPPGTQYF.

The rearrangement joins TRBV27 to TRBJ1-2, with 8 bases matching TRBD1. Germline assignment: CDR1 MNHEY and CDR2 SMNVEV (reference sequence). V shed 5 bases, J shed 7 bases, and the junction held 6 bases outside the gene matches. This CDR3 region has 13 residues. Here the CDR3 reads CASSRQGWGGYTF. The CDR3 DNA reads TGTGCCAGCAGTAGACAGGGGTGGGGTGGCTACACCTTC.

This clone showed up just once. The rearrangement uses TRBV28 and TRBJ1-4; D possibly corresponds to TRBD1 (5 bases). CDR3 length: 14 amino acids. V gave up 4 bases and J gave up 5 bases, with 11 bases separating them. The germline gives CDR1 MDHEN, CDR2 SYDVKM. CDR3 loop: CASSYRTPNEKLFF. The CDR3 DNA reads TGTGCCAGCAGTTACAGGACACCGAATGAAAAACTGTTTTTT.

The V call is TRBV7-9, the J call TRBJ2-5; weak D call: TRBD1 (6 bases). The CDR3 runs 14 residues. V lost 1 base and J 6 bases, leaving 12 bases between the germline ends. The germline CDR1 and CDR2 sequences are SEHNR and FQNEAQ (reference sequence). CDR3 residues: CASSLVSTGKTQYF. The DNA for the CDR3 is TGTGCCAGCAGCTTAGTATCTACAGGGAAGACCCAGTACTTC.

The chain joins TRBV6-5 to TRBJ2-5, with D perhaps TRBD1 or TRBD2 (5 bases each). Germline V gives CDR1 MNHEY, CDR2 SVGAGI. V lost 6 bases to trimming and J lost 9 bases, with 17 bases between them. This CDR3 comprises 13 residues. CDR3 protein: CASSPGTDRAQYF. For the CDR3, the DNA is TGTGCCAGCAGCCCCGGGACGGATAGGGCCCAGTACTTC.